These 18 T cell receptor beta chains were sequenced from one sample in a study of prognosis after radiotherapy for stage I lung cancer. The study amplified the TCR beta CDR3 region from genomic DNA. This amplification was carried out by two rounds of multiplex PCR. Primers targeting each individual TRBV and TRBJ gene were applied in first-round PCR. TCRdb used MiXCR to reprocess the multiplex PCR reads, holding one entry per CDR3 protein. This sample carries more than 15,000 distinct CDR3 sequences, 15% to 20% of them seen once, and the ten largest clones take 38%. This material consisted of PBMCs, taken before or after stereotactic body radiation therapy (not recorded which). The receptor set was obtained from a donor aged 50 or older with non-small cell lung cancer.

The chain uses TRBV11-3 and TRBJ2-1, with 7 bases identical to TRBD2. With V trimmed by 0 bases and J by 4 bases, 6 bases remained unmatched. There are 16 residues in the CDR3. From germline, CDR1 is SGHNT and CDR2 YENEEA. CDR3 nucleotide sequence: TGTGCCAGCAGCTTAGATGGGGGAGGGATATACAATGAGCAGTTCTTC. This gives the protein CASSLDGGGIYNEQFF.

This clonotype is medium-sized (0.01 to 0.1%). This chain joins TRBV4-3 and TRBJ2-2, with D uncertain. The V gene's germline CDR1 is LGHNA and CDR2 YSLEER. The V and J ends lost 0 bases and 6 bases respectively, with 14 bases between them. The length of the CDR3 is 16 residues. CDR3 coding DNA: TGCGCCAGCAGCCAAGATGCGAGACTCCCCCCCGGGGAGCTGTTTTTT. Protein product: CASSQDARLPPGELFF.

About this clonotype: With a far larger clone one base away, a read error is the likely cause. The chain joins TRBV6-6 to TRBJ2-7; the match to TRBD2 covers 10 bases. J was trimmed by 2 bases and V by 0 bases; bases with no gene match: 7. CDR3 size: 17 residues. Germline V CDR1 and CDR2: MNHNY, SVGAGI (reference sequence). CDR3 nucleotide sequence: TGTGCCAGCAGTTACTCCACTAGCGGGGCCTGGACCTACGAGCAGTACTTC. This gives the protein CASSYSTSGAWTYEQYF.

This clonotype was seen at least ten times. The DNA of the CDR3 is TGCAGTGCTAGAGCCGACCGGGTAAACTACAATGAGCAGTTCTTC. Amino acid sequence: CSARADRVNYNEQFF. The J gene is TRBJ2-1, the V gene TRBV20-1; no clear D gene. Germline V gene lookup returns CDR1 DFQATT and CDR2 SNEGSKA (reference sequence). The CDR3 consists of 15 residues. V gave up 1 base and J gave up 3 bases, with 13 bases separating them.

This clonotype was seen at least ten times. The rearrangement uses TRBV9 and TRBJ2-1, with 7 positions matching TRBD1. Losses at the gene ends were 0 bases for V and 4 bases for J; bases not matched to a gene: 16. CDR1 and CDR2 from the germline V gene are SGDLS and YYNGEE. This CDR3 comprises 19 residues. The CDR3 spells CASSVAVETGRYLYNEQFF. The CDR3 DNA is TGTGCCAGCAGCGTAGCAGTGGAGACAGGGAGATACCTTTACAATGAGCAGTTCTTC.

This clonotype was seen ten or more times. The CDR3 region is CASSLDRNTEAFF. The CDR3 DNA reads as TGTGCCAGCAGCTTAGACCGGAACACTGAAGCTTTCTTT. The chain is built from TRBV7-2 and TRBJ1-1; D gene ambiguous. Looked up from germline, CDR1 is SGHTA and CDR2 is FQGNSA. The CDR3 length is 13 residues. V lost 1 base and J lost 1, with 4 bases in between.

This clonotype has a count of ten or more. The V call is TRBV3-1, the J call TRBJ1-3; no clear D gene. This CDR3 is 18 amino acids long. Per germline, CDR1 LGHDT and CDR2 YNNKEL (reference sequence). Trimming left V 1 base short and J 0 bases short, with 16 bases between. CDR3 residues: CASSQAAGKIGSGNTIYF. The CDR3 DNA reads as TGTGCCAGCAGCCAAGCGGCAGGCAAAATAGGCTCTGGAAACACCATATATTTT.

This clonotype was observed many times. A much larger clone sits a single nucleotide away, making a read error possible. The conserved phenylalanine or tryptophan normally closing the CDR3 is absent here, so this likely arose from a read error. V usage is TRBV19 and J usage is TRBJ1-2, with D tentatively TRBD1 (5 bases). Between the trimmed V and J ends, which lost 8 bases and 6 bases, there was a span of 16 bases. This CDR3 contains 13 residues. Germline assignment: CDR1 LNHDA and CDR2 SQIVND (reference sequence). The CDR3 region is CASLKGRSDGYTL. The CDR3 region has the DNA TGTGCCAGTCTTAAGGGGCGCAGCGATGGCTACACCCTC.

The gene calls are TRBV12-3 or TRBV12-4 and TRBJ2-1, with D tentatively TRBD2 (6 bases). The CDR3 covers 18 residues. Trimming removed 2 bases at V and 0 bases at J, with 17 bases between. The CDR3 loop reads CASSLQSLAANSYNEQFF. CDR3 sequence (DNA): TGTGCCAGCAGTTTACAATCGTTAGCGGCGAACTCCTACAATGAGCAGTTCTTC.

This clonotype was recorded at least ten times. V and J are TRBV6-1 and TRBJ1-5; tentative D call: TRBD1 (5 bases). Germline CDR1 reads MNHNS; CDR2 reads SASEGT. Trimming left V 3 bases short and J 16 bases short, with 16 bases between. The CDR3 extends over 12 amino acids. The CDR3 loop reads CASSDSRGGLHF. The CDR3 DNA reads TGTGCCAGCAGTGACTCAAGGGGAGGCCTTCATTTT.

This clonotype has ten or more counts. J is TRBJ2-7 and V is TRBV3-1; TRBD1 aligns across 7 bases. The CDR3 loop spans 15 amino acids. Germline V gene lookup returns CDR1 LGHDT and CDR2 YNNKEL (reference sequence). V trimming: 4 bases; J trimming: 0 bases; junction bases outside the gene matches: 6. This CDR3 is CASSPRDRSSYEQYV. The CDR3 DNA is TGTGCCAGCAGCCCCCGGGACAGAAGCTCCTACGAGCAGTACGTC.

This clonotype came up many times. The chain has TRBV9 and TRBJ2-3; TRBD2 might be the D (5 bases). Trimming cost V 3 bases and J 2 bases, with 13 bases left between them. This CDR3 is 15 amino acids long. Germline assignment: CDR1 SGDLS and CDR2 YYNGEE. The CDR3 loop is CASSASGGFTDTQYF. In DNA form, the CDR3 reads TGTGCCAGCAGCGCAAGCGGTGGTTTCACAGATACGCAGTATTTT.

This clonotype was recorded at least ten times. The chain couples TRBV20-1 to TRBJ2-6; TRBD2 matches at 7 bases. V shed 1 base, J shed 2 bases, and the junction held 5 bases outside the gene matches. This CDR3 spans 16 amino acids. Germline lookup yields CDR1 DFQATT and CDR2 SNEGSKA (reference sequence). In DNA form, the CDR3 reads TGCAGTGCTAGAGTGCGTGGGAGGGCTGGGGCCAACGTCCTGACTTTC. It yields the protein CSARVRGRAGANVLTF.

J is TRBJ2-7 and V is TRBV14, with unresolved D. Trimming took 2 bases from V and 3 from J, leaving 2 bases between them. Germline V gene lookup returns CDR1 SGHDN and CDR2 FVKESK. This CDR3 contains 11 residues. The CDR3 loop reads CASSQFYEQYF. CDR3 in DNA: TGTGCCAGCAGCCAATTCTACGAGCAGTACTTC.

This clonotype was seen at least ten times. This sequence joins TRBV12-3 or TRBV12-4 and TRBJ2-2; D tentatively fits TRBD1 or TRBD2 (5 bases each). There are 15 residues in the CDR3. V lost 5 bases and J lost 6, with 16 bases in between. CDR3 residues: CASSIGTGFAGELFF. The CDR3 region has the DNA TGTGCCAGCAGTATCGGGACGGGGTTCGCCGGGGAGCTGTTTTTT.

The sample holds many counts of this clonotype. The conserved closing phenylalanine or tryptophan is absent in this CDR3, likely reflecting a read error. It is unclear where the CDR3 begins or ends on the DNA, so no DNA is shown, and the CDR3 is as TCRdb lists it. The chain joins TRBV7-3 to TRBJ2-7; TRBD2 was called by the table and not checked on the DNA. The germline CDR1 and CDR2 sequences are SGHTA and FQGTGA. 12 amino acids form the CDR3, both terminal residues included. CDR3 amino acids: CASSFWGVAVPL.

The gene calls are TRBV30 and TRBJ2-2; 7 nucleotides agree with TRBD1. The ends lost 4 bases at V and 4 bases at J; junction bases unmatched: 9. The CDR3 sequence is 15 residues long. Per the germline V gene, CDR1 is GTSNPN and CDR2 is SVGIG (reference sequence). DNA for the CDR3: TGTGCCTGGACCCGGGACAGCTCCGGCACCGGGGAGCTGTTTTTT. Translated, it gives CAWTRDSSGTGELFF.

This clonotype was found many times. V usage is TRBV3-1 and J usage is TRBJ1-5; no reliable D call. There are 14 residues in the CDR3. The germline V gene encodes CDR1 LGHDT and CDR2 YNNKEL (reference sequence). Trimming shortened V by 4 bases and J by 1 base, and 8 bases separated the two germline ends. CDR3: CASSLLSSNQPQHF. CDR3 sequence (DNA): TGTGCCAGCAGCCTACTTTCCAGCAATCAGCCCCAGCATTTT.